This T cell receptor (beta chain) was identified in a study of blood T cell repertoires in COVID-19. Background on the study: Samples representing acute and convalescent COVID-19 were sourced from the United States, Italy and Spain. T cells, B-cell-depleted T cells, or PBMCs supplied cDNA or gDNA.

This clone was found once. As handled by the study authors: Amplification from reference gene primers served as the basis for estimated nucleated cell counts. The repertoire was sequenced with immunoSEQ multiplex PCR; TCRdb's copy has only in-frame clones and lacks some. V, J and clone size reflect that table, while D and trimming were determined from the DNA. The sample shows around 340,000 clones, 89% of them seen only once. This CDR3 is built from 11 residues. The V gene lost 7 bases and the J gene lost 12 bases, with 13 bases spanning the gap. Seattle's cohort entered during active infection and was followed longitudinally.

This TCR came from a woman in her sixties or seventies with COVID-19, enrolled during active disease. This sequence joins TRBV12-3 or TRBV12-4 and TRBJ1-3; a possible D gene is TRBD1 (6 bases). Sequenced material: peripheral blood. The CDR3 here is CASTPGRGIYF. CDR3 DNA sequence: TGTGCCAGCACCCCGGGCAGGGGCATATATTTT.